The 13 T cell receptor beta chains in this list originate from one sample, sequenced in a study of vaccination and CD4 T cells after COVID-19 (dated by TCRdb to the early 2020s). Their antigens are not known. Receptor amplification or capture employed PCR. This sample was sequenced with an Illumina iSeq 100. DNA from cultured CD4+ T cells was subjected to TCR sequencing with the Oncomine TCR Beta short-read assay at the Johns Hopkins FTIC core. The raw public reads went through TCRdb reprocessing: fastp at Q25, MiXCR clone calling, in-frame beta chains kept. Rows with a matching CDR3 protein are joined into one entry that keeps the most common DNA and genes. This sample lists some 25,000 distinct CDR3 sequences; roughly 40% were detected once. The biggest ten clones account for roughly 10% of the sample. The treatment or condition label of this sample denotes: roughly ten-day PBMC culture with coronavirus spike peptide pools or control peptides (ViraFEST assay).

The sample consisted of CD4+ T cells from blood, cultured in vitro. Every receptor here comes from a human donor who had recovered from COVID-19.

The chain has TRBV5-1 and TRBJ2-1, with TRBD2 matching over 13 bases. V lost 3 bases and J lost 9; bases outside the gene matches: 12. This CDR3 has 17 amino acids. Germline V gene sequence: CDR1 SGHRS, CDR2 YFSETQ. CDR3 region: CASSSRTSGSLQGEQFF. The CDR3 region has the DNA TGCGCCAGCAGCTCCCGGACTAGCGGGAGTCTACAGGGTGAGCAGTTCTTC.

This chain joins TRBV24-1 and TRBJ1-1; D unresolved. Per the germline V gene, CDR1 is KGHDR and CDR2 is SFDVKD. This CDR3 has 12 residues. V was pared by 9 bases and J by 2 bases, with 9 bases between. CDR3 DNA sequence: TGTGCCACCCATCTGCCCAACACTGAAGCTTTCTTT. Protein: CATHLPNTEAFF.

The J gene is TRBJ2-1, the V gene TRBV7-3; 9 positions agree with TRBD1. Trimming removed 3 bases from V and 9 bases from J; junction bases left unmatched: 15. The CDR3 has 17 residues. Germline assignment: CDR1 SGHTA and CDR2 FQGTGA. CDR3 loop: CASSFTPPGQGVPEQFF. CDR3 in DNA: TGTGCCAGCAGCTTTACCCCTCCGGGACAGGGCGTTCCTGAGCAGTTCTTC.

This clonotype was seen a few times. The CDR3 DNA is TGTGCCAGCAGCCCTACAGGGGGTCCTAACTATGGCTACACCTTC. Amino acid sequence: CASSPTGGPNYGYTF. The chain joins TRBV28 to TRBJ1-2; TRBD1 agrees at 8 bases. V lost 6 bases to trimming and J lost 0 bases; unmatched junction nucleotides: 6. The CDR3 sequence is 15 residues long. The germline V gene has CDR1 MDHEN and CDR2 SYDVKM.

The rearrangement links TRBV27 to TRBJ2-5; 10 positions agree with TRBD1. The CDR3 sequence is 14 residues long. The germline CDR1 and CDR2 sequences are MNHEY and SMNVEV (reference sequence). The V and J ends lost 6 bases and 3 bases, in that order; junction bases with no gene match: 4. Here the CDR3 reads CASRGQGRKETQYF. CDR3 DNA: TGTGCCAGCAGGGGACAGGGGCGCAAAGAGACCCAGTACTTC.

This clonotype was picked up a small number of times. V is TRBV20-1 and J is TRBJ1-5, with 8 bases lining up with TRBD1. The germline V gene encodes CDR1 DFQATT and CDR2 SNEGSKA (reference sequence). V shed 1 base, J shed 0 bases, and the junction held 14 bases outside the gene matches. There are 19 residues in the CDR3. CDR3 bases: TGCAGTGCTAGAGGAGGCGGCAGGGGGCTTGGTGGTAGCAATCAGCCCCAGCATTTT. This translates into CSARGGGRGLGGSNQPQHF.

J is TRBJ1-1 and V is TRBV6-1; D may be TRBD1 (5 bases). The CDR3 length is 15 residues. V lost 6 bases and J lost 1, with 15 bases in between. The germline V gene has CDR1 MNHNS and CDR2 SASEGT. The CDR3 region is CASSPRYRTNTEAFF. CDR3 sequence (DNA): TGTGCCAGCAGCCCACGGTACAGGACGAACACTGAAGCTTTCTTT.

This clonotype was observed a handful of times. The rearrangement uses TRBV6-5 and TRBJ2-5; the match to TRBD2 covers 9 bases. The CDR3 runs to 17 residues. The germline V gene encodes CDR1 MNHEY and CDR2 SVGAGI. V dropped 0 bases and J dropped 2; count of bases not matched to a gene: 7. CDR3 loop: CASSYSTAGGLQETQYF. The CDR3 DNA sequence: TGTGCCAGCAGTTACTCAACAGCGGGAGGTTTACAAGAGACCCAGTACTTC.

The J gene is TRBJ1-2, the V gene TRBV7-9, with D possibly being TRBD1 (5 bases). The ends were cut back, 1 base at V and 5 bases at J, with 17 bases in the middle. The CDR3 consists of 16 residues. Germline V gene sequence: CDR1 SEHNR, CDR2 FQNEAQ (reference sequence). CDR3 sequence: CASSLGGGQGGYGYTF. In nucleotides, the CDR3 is TGTGCCAGCAGCTTAGGCGGTGGTCAGGGCGGATATGGCTACACCTTC.

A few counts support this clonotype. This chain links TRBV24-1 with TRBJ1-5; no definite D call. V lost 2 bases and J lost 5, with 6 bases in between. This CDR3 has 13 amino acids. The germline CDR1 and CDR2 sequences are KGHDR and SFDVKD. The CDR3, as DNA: TGTGCCACCAGTGATTGGATGGATCAGCCCCAGCATTTT. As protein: CATSDWMDQPQHF.

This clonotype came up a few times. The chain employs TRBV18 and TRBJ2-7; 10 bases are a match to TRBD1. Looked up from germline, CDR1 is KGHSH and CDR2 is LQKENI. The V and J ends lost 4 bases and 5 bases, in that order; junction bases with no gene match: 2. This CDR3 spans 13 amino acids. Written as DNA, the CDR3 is TGTGCCAGCTCACAGGACAGGGGGGACGAGCAGTACTTC. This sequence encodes CASSQDRGDEQYF.

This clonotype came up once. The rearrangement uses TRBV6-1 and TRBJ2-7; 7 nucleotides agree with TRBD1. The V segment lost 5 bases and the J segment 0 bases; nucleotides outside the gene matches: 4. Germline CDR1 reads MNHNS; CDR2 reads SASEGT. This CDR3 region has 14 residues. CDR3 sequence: CASSRRQGSYEQYF. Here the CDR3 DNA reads TGTGCCAGCAGTCGGCGACAGGGCTCCTACGAGCAGTACTTC.

DNA for the CDR3: TGTGCCAGCAGCCCTCGAGGGCGGGAGGGGGGTGAGCAGTTCTTC. This encodes CASSPRGREGGEQFF. The chain recombines TRBV7-9 with TRBJ2-1, with TRBD2 matching 9 bases. Unmatched junction bases numbered 11, after V lost 5 bases and J lost 9 bases. The germline gives CDR1 SEHNR, CDR2 FQNEAQ (reference sequence). CDR3 length: 15 amino acids.